The 26 T cell receptor beta chains reported below all come from one sample, sequenced in a study of graft-versus-host responses after intestinal transplantation. Their antigens are not known. Assay used: immunoSEQ multiplex PCR; TCRdb lists only in-frame clones, some missing. The table has approximately 90,000 clones, about 88% seen once; the top ten hold more than 0.25%. Sequencing was performed on unstimulated CD4+ T cells sorted from spleen or lymph node cells, taken before transplant. Receptor source: a human donor who was the organ donor for an intestinal transplant.

The chain uses TRBV5-1 and TRBJ2-1; TRBD2 agrees at 7 bases. The V gene's germline CDR1 is SGHRS and CDR2 YFSETQ. The CDR3 is 15 residues long. V lost 2 bases, J lost 1 base, and 3 bases stayed unmatched. The CDR3 region has the DNA TGCGCCAGCAGCTTTAGCGGGTCTTCCTACAATGAGCAGTTCTTC. The encoded protein is CASSFSGSSYNEQFF.

This chain joins TRBV7-8 and TRBJ1-1, with D unresolved. The CDR3 sequence is 14 residues long. The V gene lost 4 bases and the J gene lost 1 base, with 10 bases spanning the gap. Germline CDR1 SGHVS, CDR2 FQNEAQ. The CDR3: CASSSQAWNTEAFF. In nucleotides, the CDR3 is TGTGCCAGCAGCTCCCAGGCTTGGAACACTGAAGCTTTCTTT.

The gene calls are TRBV5-4 and TRBJ1-1; no clear D gene. Germline CDR1 reads SGHNT; CDR2 reads YYREEE (reference sequence). With 0 bases removed from V and 5 bases from J, the gap between germline ends came to 11 bases. The CDR3 is 14 amino acids. The CDR3 DNA reads as TGTGCCAGCAGCTTGGGCCCTGGGGAGACTGAAGCTTTCTTT. It codes for CASSLGPGETEAFF.

V is TRBV2 and J is TRBJ2-5, with a tentative D call TRBD1 (6 bases). V gave up 4 bases and J gave up 9 bases, with 21 bases separating them. Germline CDR1 and CDR2: SNHLY and FYNNEI. This CDR3 region has 15 residues. CDR3 loop: CASSAGALPASPQYF. The CDR3 DNA follows: TGTGCCAGCAGTGCAGGGGCTTTACCCGCCTCCCCCCAGTACTTC.

The chain employs TRBV11-3 and TRBJ2-3; D uncertain. Trimming removed 7 bases from V and 1 base from J, with 9 bases in between. This CDR3 comprises 13 residues. The V gene's germline CDR1 is SGHNT and CDR2 YENEEA. The CDR3 DNA is TGTGCCAGCACCCCTCCTGGCACAGATACGCAGTATTTT. This encodes CASTPPGTDTQYF.

The CDR3 nucleotides are TGTGCCAGCAAACCGGGGAGCAATCAGCCCCAGCATTTT. It translates to CASKPGSNQPQHF. This sequence joins TRBV2 and TRBJ1-5; no clear D gene. Per germline, CDR1 SNHLY and CDR2 FYNNEI. The CDR3 length is 13 residues. Trimming left V 7 bases short and J 1 base short, with 8 bases between.

The chain uses TRBV2 and TRBJ1-2; possible D gene TRBD1, 6 bases. The length of the CDR3 is 13 residues. Between the trimmed V and J ends, which lost 8 bases and 5 bases, there was a span of 15 bases. The germline V gene encodes CDR1 SNHLY and CDR2 FYNNEI. This CDR3 reads CASHPQGGYGYTF. Here the CDR3 DNA reads TGTGCCAGCCACCCACAGGGTGGGTATGGCTACACCTTC.

The V and J genes are TRBV11-2 and TRBJ1-6, with D possibly being TRBD1 (5 bases). This CDR3 is 15 amino acids long. The V gene's germline CDR1 is SGHAT and CDR2 FQNNGV. Trimming pared 1 base from V and 6 bases from J, leaving 10 bases between. In nucleotides, the CDR3 is TGTGCCAGCAGCTTAGGGCGGGGGGGTAATTCACCCCTCCACTTT. Its translation: CASSLGRGGNSPLHF.

The chain combines TRBV12-5 with TRBJ1-1; D perhaps matches TRBD1 (5 bases). This CDR3 comprises 13 residues. Trimming stripped 1 base from V and 3 bases from J, with 6 bases between. Germline V CDR1 and CDR2: LGHNT, FRNRAP. CDR3 amino acids: CASGLEGYTEAFF. The CDR3 region has the DNA TGTGCTAGTGGTTTGGAGGGGTACACTGAAGCTTTCTTT.

The chain combines TRBV21-1 with TRBJ2-3; the table's D call, TRBD1, was not checked against the DNA. TRBV21-1 is a documented pseudogene. CDR3 length: 14 amino acids. CDR3 sequence reads: CASGVTGGSDTQYF. The CDR3 DNA reads TGTGCCAGCGGGGTCACAGGGGGCTCAGATACGCAGTATTTT.

This chain connects TRBV5-6 to TRBJ1-1; 7 bases line up with TRBD1. This CDR3 contains 12 residues. Trimming removed 3 bases from V and 7 bases from J; junction bases left unmatched: 3. The germline V gene has CDR1 SGHDT and CDR2 YYEEEE. The CDR3 protein is CASSSYRGEAFF. CDR3 sequence (DNA): TGTGCCAGCAGCTCCTACAGGGGTGAAGCTTTCTTT.

V and J are TRBV6-6 and TRBJ2-5; no firm D call. Germline V CDR1 and CDR2: MNHNY, SVGAGI (reference sequence). The V end was cut by 2 bases, the J end by 5 bases, with 12 bases between. The CDR3 is 14 amino acids. Here the CDR3 reads CASSYARFSETQYF. In DNA, the CDR3 is TGTGCCAGCAGTTACGCCCGGTTTTCGGAGACCCAGTACTTC.

This sequence joins TRBV18 and TRBJ2-1; 9 nucleotides match TRBD1. Germline CDR1 and CDR2: KGHSH and LQKENI. CDR3 length: 15 residues. V trimming: 2 bases; J trimming: 2 bases; junction bases outside the gene matches: 1. CDR3 sequence reads: CASSPGQGTYNEQFF. CDR3 sequence (DNA): TGTGCCAGCTCACCAGGACAGGGGACCTACAATGAGCAGTTCTTC.

V and J are TRBV5-1 and TRBJ2-5; 9 bases map to TRBD2. From germline, CDR1 is SGHRS and CDR2 YFSETQ. The V and J ends lost 9 bases and 5 bases, in that order; junction bases with no gene match: 8. The CDR3 loop spans 13 amino acids. DNA of the CDR3: TGCGCCACCGCGGGGGGGCCAGGGGAGACCCAGTACTTC. It codes for CATAGGPGETQYF. Using reference TRBV5-1 and TRBJ2-5 for the parts outside the CDR3, the full variable domain is KAGVTQTPRYLIKTRGQQVTLSCSPISGHRSVSWYQQTPGQGLQFLFEYFSETQRNKGNFPGRFSGRQFSNSRSEMNVSTLELGDSALYLCATAGGPGETQYFGPGTRLLVL.

The V call is TRBV10-3, the J call TRBJ1-5, with 9 nucleotides matching TRBD1. Germline V gives CDR1 ENHRY, CDR2 SYGVKD. The CDR3 spans 14 residues. J was trimmed by 2 bases and V by 4 bases; bases with no gene match: 0. In nucleotides, the CDR3 is TGTGCCATCAGTGGGACAGGGGGCAATCAGCCCCAGCATTTT. Amino acids: CAISGTGGNQPQHF.

This clone was detected only once. The chain links TRBV28 to TRBJ2-5, with 10 bases matching TRBD1. The CDR3 totals 15 residues. Germline V CDR1 and CDR2: MDHEN, SYDVKM. With V trimmed by 3 bases and J by 5 bases, 6 bases remained unmatched. CDR3 amino acids: CASSFSGTGDETQYF. The CDR3 DNA reads as TGTGCCAGCAGTTTTTCGGGGACAGGGGACGAGACCCAGTACTTC.

The chain has TRBV6-1 and TRBJ2-7; 8 bases match TRBD2. V was pared by 6 bases and J by 2 bases, with 9 bases of the junction left unmatched. The CDR3 extends over 15 amino acids. Germline loops: CDR1 MNHNS, CDR2 SASEGT. The CDR3 here is CASSSGGEVPYEQYF. DNA for the CDR3: TGTGCCAGCAGCTCCGGGGGGGAGGTACCCTACGAGCAGTACTTC.

The chain links TRBV7-3 to TRBJ2-2; 13 nucleotides align to TRBD2. Germline CDR1 reads SGHTA; CDR2 reads FQGTGA. The length of the CDR3 is 15 residues. V shed 8 bases and J 8 bases; nucleotides not matched to a gene: 8. In nucleotides, the CDR3 is TGTGCCAGCGCACCGGGACTAGCGGGAAGGGGGGAGCTGTTTTTT. Translating it yields CASAPGLAGRGELFF.

This clone has only one observation. This chain joins TRBV11-2 and TRBJ1-1; D may be TRBD1 (5 bases). The CDR3 is 13 residues long. CDR1 SGHAT and CDR2 FQNNGV come from the germline V gene. V was trimmed by 3 bases and J by 1 base, leaving 6 bases between them. CDR3 DNA sequence: TGTGCCAGCAGCTTCGGGGGGAACACTGAAGCTTTCTTT. It codes for CASSFGGNTEAFF.

The chain has TRBV27 and TRBJ2-4; D is possibly TRBD1 (5 bases). Trimming shortened V by 6 bases and J by 1 base, and 7 bases separated the two germline ends. The CDR3 extends over 13 amino acids. Germline CDR1 is MNHEY and CDR2 is SMNVEV (reference sequence). The CDR3 bases are TGTGCCAGCAGGACAGCGGCCAAAAACATTCAGTACTTC. Amino acids: CASRTAAKNIQYF.

DNA for the CDR3: TGTGCCAGCAGCTTGTACTTCGGACAGGCCTACGAGCAGTACTTC. Translating it yields CASSLYFGQAYEQYF. V usage is TRBV7-3 and J usage is TRBJ2-5; 7 bases align to TRBD1. The J call may be mistaken, given a closer DNA end match to TRBJ2-7. The CDR3 has 15 amino acids. Looked up from germline, CDR1 is SGHTA and CDR2 is FQGTGA.

The chain couples TRBV4-1 to TRBJ2-1, with D perhaps TRBD2 (6 bases). The germline CDR1 and CDR2 sequences are MGHRA and YSYEKL. The CDR3 totals 16 residues. Trimming shortened V by 4 bases and J by 4 bases, and 17 bases separated the two germline ends. DNA for the CDR3: TGCGCCAGCAGCCCCGGTCGAATAGCGGAGTACAATGAGCAGTTCTTC. Residues: CASSPGRIAEYNEQFF.

The V call is TRBV19, the J call TRBJ2-5; TRBD1 is a possible D gene (6 bases). The V end lost 5 bases, the J end lost 2 bases, and 9 bases lay between the germline ends. The CDR3 is 13 amino acids. Germline V lookup: CDR1 LNHDA, CDR2 SQIVND (reference sequence). In DNA form, the CDR3 reads TGTGCCAGTAGTTACGGACAGCAAGAGACCCAGTACTTC. This gives the protein CASSYGQQETQYF.

Only a few counts were recorded for this clone. The rearrangement links TRBV11-3 to TRBJ1-6; D unclear. Trimming removed 2 bases from V and 7 bases from J, with 9 bases in between. Germline CDR1 reads SGHNT; CDR2 reads YENEEA. The CDR3 length is 14 residues. The CDR3 region is CASSLTGNNSPLHF. CDR3 bases: TGTGCCAGCAGCTTAACGGGGAACAATTCACCCCTCCACTTT.

The DNA for the CDR3 is TGCGCCAGCAGCCAAGGACAGAACACTGAAGCTTTCTTT. It is translated as CASSQGQNTEAFF. This chain uses TRBV4-1 with TRBJ1-1; D is ambiguous. CDR3 size: 13 residues. The V and J ends lost 1 base and 1 base respectively, with 4 bases between them. The germline V gene has CDR1 MGHRA and CDR2 YSYEKL.

The rearrangement links TRBV6-1 to TRBJ2-6; no reliable D call. This CDR3 contains 13 residues. Germline V gene data show CDR1 as MNHNS and CDR2 as SASEGT. Trimming stripped 9 bases from V and 1 base from J, with 7 bases between. The CDR3 protein is CASHWSGANVLTF. The CDR3 DNA reads TGTGCCAGTCACTGGTCTGGGGCCAACGTCCTGACTTTC.